The following is a T cell receptor (beta chain) sequence with its context. The sample originates from a study of CD8+ T cells in alopecia areata. Extracted RNA was reverse transcribed into cDNA, the sequencing template. The repertoire was sequenced with immunoSEQ multiplex PCR; TCRdb's copy has only in-frame clones and lacks some. This table has about 110,000 clones, about three fifths appearing once. The treatment denotes: oral pan-JAK inhibitor, 5-10 mg twice daily. This sequence originates from a human donor with alopecia areata. Here the sequenced sample was CD8+ T cells sorted from blood, taken at week 24, from a patient treated with tofacitinib.

CDR3 protein: CSVERRASGGNTGELFF. The DNA of the CDR3 is TGCAGCGTGGAGAGGAGGGCTAGCGGGGGGAACACCGGGGAGCTGTTTTTT. The chain employs TRBV29-1 and TRBJ2-2, with 10 bases lining up with TRBD2. There are 17 residues in the CDR3. The germline V gene encodes CDR1 SQVTM and CDR2 ANQGSEA. The V segment lost 6 bases and the J segment 1 base; nucleotides outside the gene matches: 11.